A single sample gave rise to the 16 T cell receptor beta chains below, sequenced in a study of blood T cell repertoires in COVID-19. TCRdb's table, derived via immunoSEQ multiplex PCR, lists solely in-frame clones and lacks some. The sample shows 120,000 or so clones, about 80% of them seen only once. The material sequenced was peripheral blood. Source of these receptors: a man between 65 and 85 years old with acute or convalescent COVID-19.

The V call is TRBV2, the J call TRBJ2-1; D call uncertain. CDR1 SNHLY and CDR2 FYNNEI come from the germline V gene. V was cut by 8 bases and J by 5 bases, with 10 bases left in between. CDR3 length: 12 amino acids. CDR3 coding DNA: TGTGCCAGCGCAGGCCGGAACAATGAGCAGTTCTTC. This sequence encodes CASAGRNNEQFF.

A note on this clone: The sample carries other DNA sequences with the same CDR3. This rearrangement joins TRBV27 to TRBJ1-5; TRBD1 might be the D (6 bases). The germline CDR1 and CDR2 sequences are MNHEY and SMNVEV (reference sequence). Deletions cut 3 bases from V and 6 bases from J, with 9 bases between. This CDR3 has 13 residues. CDR3 nucleotide sequence: TGTGCCAGCAGTTTGGGGGGGCCTCAGCCCCAGCATTTT. Translated: CASSLGGPQPQHF.

As DNA, the CDR3 is TGTGCCATCTCCTCCGGGACAGCGAACACCGGGGAGCTGTTTTTT. Amino acids: CAISSGTANTGELFF. This chain joins TRBV3-1 (or the pseudogene TRBV3-2) and TRBJ2-2, with TRBD1 matching over 7 bases. Germline CDR1 and CDR2: LGHDT and YNNKEL (reference sequence). There are 15 residues in the CDR3. V gave up 10 bases and J gave up 0 bases; unmatched junction bases: 8.

This clone was counted once. V usage is TRBV7-8 and J usage is TRBJ1-6; 10 bases line up with TRBD1. Germline V gene data show CDR1 as SGHVS and CDR2 as FQNEAQ. This CDR3 spans 15 amino acids. V dropped 6 bases and J dropped 9; count of bases not matched to a gene: 8. The CDR3 DNA follows: TGTGCCAGCAGACTCAATCGGACAGGGGGTTCACCCCTCCACTTT. Translating it yields CASRLNRTGGSPLHF. Variable domain in full (rest from reference TRBV7-8 and TRBJ1-6): GAGVSQSPRYKVAKRGQDVALRCDPISGHVSLFWYQQALGQGPEFLTYFQNEAQLDKSGLPSDRFFAERPEGSVSTLKIQRTQQEDSAVYLCASRLNRTGGSPLHFGNGTRLTVT.

J is TRBJ2-1 and V is TRBV27; possible D gene TRBD1, 6 bases. With 4 bases removed from V and 1 base from J, the gap between germline ends came to 14 bases. Germline V gives CDR1 MNHEY, CDR2 SMNVEV (reference sequence). CDR3 length equals 16 residues. The DNA for the CDR3 is TGTGCCAGCAGTTCCGAACAGGGTGCATCCTACAATGAGCAGTTCTTC. Translation: CASSSEQGASYNEQFF.

The chain uses TRBV6-4 and TRBJ2-3; D is perhaps TRBD1 (6 bases). This CDR3 is 13 amino acids long. The V gene lost 3 bases and the J gene lost 7 bases, with 11 bases spanning the gap. Per germline, CDR1 MRHNA and CDR2 SNTAGT. The CDR3 sequence is CASSEYGQNTQYF. As DNA, the CDR3 is TGTGCCAGCAGTGAATATGGACAGAATACGCAGTATTTT.

The chain uses TRBV24-1 and TRBJ2-3; 8 bases map to TRBD1. With V trimmed by 4 bases and J by 2 bases, 7 bases remained unmatched. The length of the CDR3 is 16 residues. CDR1 is KGHDR and CDR2 is SFDVKD in the germline V gene. The CDR3 bases are TGTGCCACCAGTGAAACCGGGACAGGTAACACAGATACGCAGTATTTT. Its translation: CATSETGTGNTDTQYF.

This clone was found once. The chain couples TRBV20-1 to TRBJ2-2; D ambiguous. Trimming cost V 3 bases and J 0 bases, with 8 bases left between them. Germline V gene sequence: CDR1 DFQATT, CDR2 SNEGSKA (reference sequence). This CDR3 has 14 amino acids. The CDR3 protein is CSASFLANTGELFF. CDR3 nucleotides: TGCAGTGCTAGTTTTTTAGCGAACACCGGGGAGCTGTTTTTT.

V is TRBV12-2 and J is TRBJ2-7; the table calls TRBD2, which could not be checked here. TRBV12-2 is marked as a pseudogene. There are 15 residues in the CDR3. The CDR3 sequence: CASRFSGIPNYEQYF. CDR3 sequence (DNA): TGTGCAAGTCGCTTCTCCGGGATTCCCAACTACGAGCAGTACTTC.

This clone appeared a few times. This rearrangement joins TRBV5-1 to TRBJ2-1; possibly TRBD2 for D (6 bases). Germline V gene sequence: CDR1 SGHRS, CDR2 YFSETQ. The CDR3 loop spans 15 amino acids. V was cut by 4 bases and J by 7 bases, with 18 bases left in between. The CDR3 sequence is CASSPGRSPPNEQFF. The CDR3 DNA is TGCGCCAGCAGCCCCGGGAGAAGTCCCCCGAATGAGCAGTTCTTC.

This clone was seen a few times. The chain's CDR3 is CAWSVQGHEQFF. The CDR3 nucleotides read TGTGCCTGGAGTGTACAGGGACATGAGCAGTTCTTC. This chain uses TRBV30 with TRBJ2-1; the D gene is possibly TRBD1 (6 bases). The ends were cut back, 0 bases at V and 8 bases at J, with 8 bases in the middle. Per germline, CDR1 GTSNPN and CDR2 SVGIG (reference sequence). The CDR3 runs to 12 residues.

This clone was observed once. The gene calls are TRBV7-3 and TRBJ2-3; TRBD1 aligns across 7 bases. The CDR3 extends over 14 amino acids. V was clipped by 5 bases and J by 2 bases; unmatched bases: 4. CDR1 is SGHTA, CDR2 FQGTGA, per germline. CDR3 nucleotides: TGTGCCAGCAGCGAGGGACAGACCACAGATACGCAGTATTTT. This encodes CASSEGQTTDTQYF.

The chain links TRBV7-2 to TRBJ2-2; D is ambiguous. The V and J ends lost 3 bases and 4 bases respectively, with 6 bases between them. CDR3 length equals 13 residues. Per the germline V gene, CDR1 is SGHTA and CDR2 is FQGNSA. The CDR3 protein is CASSFSVTGELFF. The CDR3 DNA is TGTGCCAGCAGCTTTTCTGTCACCGGGGAGCTGTTTTTT. The full variable domain, rest sourced from reference TRBV7-2 and TRBJ2-2, is GAGVSQSPSNKVTEKGKDVELRCDPISGHTALYWYRQSLGQGLEFLIYFQGNSAPDKSGLPSDRFSAERTGGSVSTLTIQRTQQEDSAVYLCASSFSVTGELFFGEGSRLTVL.

This chain links TRBV27 with TRBJ2-5, with D perhaps matching TRBD2 (5 bases). Germline V gene data show CDR1 as MNHEY and CDR2 as SMNVEV (reference sequence). V gave up 10 bases and J gave up 5 bases, with 23 bases separating them. The CDR3 spans 15 residues. The CDR3 here is CATSDRAAVIETQYF. The CDR3 DNA reads as TGTGCCACTTCGGACCGAGCGGCCGTAATTGAGACCCAGTACTTC.

The chain employs TRBV5-6 and TRBJ1-2, with 8 bases aligning to TRBD1. CDR3 length equals 15 residues. V lost 6 bases to trimming and J lost 8 bases; unmatched junction nucleotides: 15. Germline assignment: CDR1 SGHDT and CDR2 YYEEEE. The CDR3 bases are TGTGCCAGCACCCCACAGCCGACAGGGGAGCGGGGCTACACCTTC. This gives the protein CASTPQPTGERGYTF. The variable domain in full, completed from reference TRBV5-6 and TRBJ1-2, reads DAGVTQSPTHLIKTRGQQVTLRCSPKSGHDTVSWYQQALGQGPQFIFQYYEEEERQRGNFPDRFSGHQFPNYSSELNVNALLLGDSALYLCASTPQPTGERGYTFGSGTRLTVV.

V usage is TRBV5-1 and J usage is TRBJ2-3, with D possibly TRBD1 on 5 matching bases. The CDR3 contains 15 residues. Trimming removed 5 bases from V and 3 bases from J, with 16 bases in between. Germline V gene sequence: CDR1 SGHRS, CDR2 YFSETQ. This chain's CDR3 is CASSKRAGSTDTQYF. The DNA for the CDR3 is TGCGCCAGCAGTAAAAGGGCAGGGTCAACAGATACGCAGTATTTT.